The 26 T cell receptor beta chains below come from one sample, sequenced in a study of CD8 T cells in ankylosing spondylitis. TCRdb analysed the 5' RACE reads with MiXCR anew, one entry per CDR3 protein. This sample carries a few hundred thousand distinct CDR3 sequences, 15% to 20% of them seen once, and the ten largest clones take roughly a third. The sequencing input was blood, either unsorted or a sorted T cell fraction (not recorded which). The receptor source for this set is a male donor with ankylosing spondylitis or in good health (not recorded which).

This clonotype was recorded a few times. The gene calls are TRBV12-3 or TRBV12-4 and TRBJ2-1, with D unclear. This CDR3 has 13 residues. Trimming removed 5 bases from V and 7 bases from J, with 12 bases in between. This CDR3 reads CASSQWTGNEQFF. CDR3 sequence (DNA): TGTGCCAGCAGTCAATGGACGGGTAATGAGCAGTTCTTC.

A few counts support this clonotype. V gene TRBV4-1 combines with J gene TRBJ2-7; TRBD1 aligns across 9 bases. The CDR3 totals 14 residues. Per the germline V gene, CDR1 is MGHRA and CDR2 is YSYEKL. The V gene end was trimmed by 3 bases and the J gene end by 3 bases; junction bases not matched to a gene: 3. CDR3 nucleotides: TGCGCCAGCAGCCAGGGACAGGGATACTACGAGCAGTACTTC. This translates into CASSQGQGYYEQYF.

The CDR3: CAISEPGQAPYEQYF. In DNA, the CDR3 is TGTGCCATCAGTGAGCCGGGACAGGCCCCTTACGAGCAGTACTTC. The J gene is TRBJ2-7, the V gene TRBV10-3; 8 nucleotides match TRBD1. CDR1 is ENHRY and CDR2 is SYGVKD in the germline V gene. This CDR3 has 15 amino acids. V gave up 2 bases and J gave up 4 bases; unmatched junction bases: 7.

This clonotype has more than one count but fewer than ten. The chain recombines TRBV5-6 with TRBJ1-1; D not certain. The CDR3 extends over 12 amino acids. In germline, CDR1 is SGHDT, CDR2 YYEEEE. Trimming removed 0 bases at V and 8 bases at J, with 8 bases between. CDR3 protein: CASSLAHAEAFF. The CDR3 nucleotides read TGTGCCAGCAGCTTGGCCCATGCGGAAGCTTTCTTT.

Notes on this clonotype: This could be a read error, since a much larger clone is one nucleotide away. The chain couples TRBV20-1 to TRBJ2-7, with D tentatively TRBD2 (5 bases). CDR1 is DFQATT and CDR2 is SNEGSKA in the germline V gene (reference sequence). Trimming took 1 base from V and 8 from J, leaving 12 bases between them. The CDR3 loop spans 12 amino acids. CDR3 sequence (DNA): TGCAGTGCTAGAGGTGGCCGGGGTAAGCAGTACTTC. Amino acid sequence: CSARGGRGKQYF.

A few counts support this clonotype. The chain employs TRBV20-1 and TRBJ1-1; tentatively, D is TRBD1 (6 bases). CDR3 length equals 14 residues. V was pared by 3 bases and J by 4 bases, with 15 bases between. Looked up from germline, CDR1 is DFQATT and CDR2 is SNEGSKA (reference sequence). CDR3 sequence (DNA): TGCAGTGCTAGCCCCCGGGGGCTGAGCACTGAAGCTTTCTTT. Translating it yields CSASPRGLSTEAFF.

This clonotype was detected ten times or more. The rearrangement joins TRBV29-1 to TRBJ2-4; 10 bases line up with TRBD1. Trimming at V came to 7 bases and at J to 5 bases, leaving 20 bases not matched to a gene. This CDR3 has 18 amino acids. The germline gives CDR1 SQVTM, CDR2 ANQGSEA. The DNA for the CDR3 is TGCAGCGCCAACCTCCTCGGTGACAGGGGGCGCCGGGAAAACATTCAGTACTTC. Its translation is CSANLLGDRGRRENIQYF.

The CDR3 reads CASSQSSAGHLGEQYF. In nucleotides, the CDR3 is TGTGCCAGCAGCCAAAGTTCGGCAGGGCATCTAGGCGAGCAGTACTTC. The chain carries TRBV4-2 and TRBJ2-7; perhaps TRBD1 as D (5 bases). Trimming left V 2 bases short and J 6 bases short, with 20 bases between. Germline V gives CDR1 LGHNA, CDR2 YNFKEQ. The CDR3 contains 16 residues.

The gene calls are TRBV6-5 and TRBJ2-7; D is unresolved. The length of the CDR3 is 13 residues. Trimming removed 0 bases from V and 5 bases from J, with 8 bases in between. Germline CDR1 is MNHEY and CDR2 is SVGAGI. Here the CDR3 reads CASSYSNVNEQYF. The CDR3, as DNA: TGTGCCAGCAGTTACTCGAATGTCAACGAGCAGTACTTC.

The chain combines TRBV2 with TRBJ1-4, with no clear D. Germline CDR1 and CDR2: SNHLY and FYNNEI. The V and J ends lost 1 base and 8 bases respectively, with 5 bases between them. The CDR3 spans 12 residues. The CDR3 here is CASSEVEEKLFF. The DNA for the CDR3 is TGTGCCAGCAGTGAAGTCGAGGAAAAACTGTTTTTT. Complete variable domain (other parts from reference TRBV2 and TRBJ1-4): EPEVTQTPSHQVTQMGQEVILRCVPISNHLYFYWYRQILGQKVEFLVSFYNNEISEKSEIFDDQFSVERPDGSNFTLKIRSTKLEDSAMYFCASSEVEEKLFFGSGTQLSVL.

This clonotype was observed a few times. This chain uses TRBV3-1 with TRBJ2-1, with 8 bases fitting TRBD1. V shed 0 bases and J 6 bases; nucleotides not matched to a gene: 4. Germline V CDR1 and CDR2: LGHDT, YNNKEL (reference sequence). CDR3 size: 15 residues. The chain's CDR3 is CASSQETGDANEQFF. DNA of the CDR3: TGTGCCAGCAGCCAAGAGACAGGGGATGCCAATGAGCAGTTCTTC.

This clonotype was recorded a few times. V gene TRBV11-2 combines with J gene TRBJ2-7; TRBD1 matches at 7 bases. The CDR3 has 13 amino acids. The trim removed 7 bases at V and 2 bases at J, leaving 5 bases unmatched. Germline CDR1 reads SGHAT; CDR2 reads FQNNGV. CDR3 nucleotide sequence: TGTGCCAGCACCCGACAGGGCGCCTACGAGCAGTACTTC. Protein: CASTRQGAYEQYF. Complete variable domain (other parts from reference TRBV11-2 and TRBJ2-7): EAGVAQSPRYKIIEKRQSVAFWCNPISGHATLYWYQQILGQGPKLLIQFQNNGVVDDSQLPKDRFSAERLKGVDSTLKIQPAKLEDSAVYLCASTRQGAYEQYFGPGTRLTVT.

The rearrangement uses TRBV20-1 and TRBJ2-7; 9 positions agree with TRBD2. CDR1 is DFQATT and CDR2 is SNEGSKA in the germline V gene (reference sequence). CDR3 length: 15 residues. The ends lost 1 base at V and 3 bases at J; junction bases unmatched: 7. The CDR3 reads CSARGASGAHYEQYF. CDR3 DNA sequence: TGCAGTGCTAGAGGCGCTAGCGGGGCCCACTACGAGCAGTACTTC.

The chain employs TRBV4-1 and TRBJ2-7; D might be TRBD1 or TRBD2, each matching 6 bases. The CDR3 spans 18 residues. The germline CDR1 and CDR2 sequences are MGHRA and YSYEKL. V lost 2 bases, J lost 6 bases, and 26 bases lay in between. CDR3: CASSQFPSGAGDFGEQYF. Here the CDR3 DNA reads TGCGCCAGCAGCCAATTTCCCTCGGGGGCAGGGGACTTCGGCGAGCAGTACTTC.

Judged by abundance, this clonotype is hyperexpanded. The chain is built from TRBV12-3 or TRBV12-4 and TRBJ2-1; 11 bases map to TRBD2. CDR3 length equals 16 residues. V shed 5 bases and J 1 base; nucleotides not matched to a gene: 4. In nucleotides, the CDR3 is TGTGCCAGCAGTCCGGGACTAGCGGCGTCCTACAATGAGCAGTTCTTC. Translating it yields CASSPGLAASYNEQFF.

The genes are TRBV27 and TRBJ1-4, with D tentatively TRBD1 (5 bases). The CDR3 is 16 residues long. Per germline, CDR1 MNHEY and CDR2 SMNVEV (reference sequence). The germline V and J ends were trimmed by 6 bases and 0 bases, with 14 bases remaining between them. The chain's CDR3 is CASSPDSGATNEKLFF. The CDR3 nucleotides read TGTGCCAGCAGCCCTGACTCGGGGGCAACTAATGAAAAACTGTTTTTT.

The rearrangement joins TRBV5-6 to TRBJ2-1; 7 bases agree with TRBD1. CDR3 length: 14 residues. Per the germline V gene, CDR1 is SGHDT and CDR2 is YYEEEE. The trim removed 2 bases at V and 4 bases at J, leaving 3 bases unmatched. CDR3 sequence reads: CASSFGQEYNEQFF. The CDR3 bases are TGTGCCAGCAGCTTTGGACAGGAGTACAATGAGCAGTTCTTC.

In this sample, this clonotype turned up a few times. The chain recombines TRBV21-1 with TRBJ2-1; the table's D call TRBD2 went unverified against the DNA. TRBV21-1 is listed as a pseudogene. This CDR3 has 16 residues. DNA of the CDR3: TGTGCCAGCAGCAAGCGAACGCTTAGCGAGACACTAGAGCAGTTCTTC. It yields the protein CASSKRTLSETLEQFF.

The chain uses TRBV7-8 and TRBJ1-5; D is undetermined. The V gene lost 5 bases and the J gene lost 4 bases, with 15 bases spanning the gap. Germline V gene sequence: CDR1 SGHVS, CDR2 FQNEAQ. This CDR3 region has 15 residues. The CDR3 sequence: CASSLLPGVNQPQHF. The CDR3 region has the DNA TGTGCCAGCAGCCTGCTGCCTGGGGTTAATCAGCCCCAGCATTTT.

This clonotype occurred a few times. The CDR3 sequence: CASSQVPRGRAGETQYF. The DNA for the CDR3 is TGCGCCAGCAGCCAAGTCCCCCGCGGGAGGGCCGGGGAGACCCAGTACTTC. The chain uses TRBV4-1 and TRBJ2-5; 9 positions agree with TRBD2. Germline loops: CDR1 MGHRA, CDR2 YSYEKL. There are 17 residues in the CDR3. With 1 base clipped from V and 5 bases from J, the junction kept 11 bases outside the gene matches.

Concerning this clonotype: A read error may be the cause here, since a much bigger clone is one base away. The conserved phenylalanine or tryptophan is not found at the CDR3 terminus, so this likely reflects a read error. The chain carries TRBV3-1 and TRBJ2-7; D may match TRBD1 or TRBD2 (5 bases each). Germline V CDR1 and CDR2: LGHDT, YNNKEL (reference sequence). V was cut by 5 bases and J by 4 bases, with 15 bases left in between. The CDR3 is 14 residues long. The CDR3 spells CASSSGTETYEQYL. The CDR3 nucleotides are TGTGCCAGCAGCTCCGGGACGGAGACTTACGAGCAGTACCTC.

A few counts support this clonotype. The V gene is TRBV29-1, the J gene TRBJ2-7; TRBD2 matches at 10 bases. V was pared by 0 bases and J by 2 bases, with 7 bases of the junction left unmatched. Germline V gene data show CDR1 as SQVTM and CDR2 as ANQGSEA. This CDR3 spans 16 amino acids. As DNA, the CDR3 is TGCAGCGTTGAAGATCAGAGTAGCGGGAGGCCCTACGAGCAGTACTTC. As protein: CSVEDQSSGRPYEQYF.

This clonotype was observed many times. J is TRBJ2-2 and V is TRBV20-1; D is unresolved. Germline V gene lookup returns CDR1 DFQATT and CDR2 SNEGSKA (reference sequence). The CDR3 is 13 residues long. V lost 4 bases, J lost 2 bases, and 8 bases lay in between. CDR3 bases: TGCAGTGCTATATCGAGAAACACCGGGGAGCTGTTTTTT. Amino acids: CSAISRNTGELFF.

This clonotype was seen ten or more times. The chain links TRBV7-9 to TRBJ2-7; 9 bases match TRBD1. This CDR3 region has 14 residues. The ends lost 6 bases at V and 2 bases at J; junction bases unmatched: 5. CDR1 and CDR2 (germline): SEHNR, FQNEAQ (reference sequence). CDR3 sequence (DNA): TGTGCCAGCAGTTCCCGGGACAGGGCCTACGAGCAGTACTTC. Protein sequence: CASSSRDRAYEQYF.

The CDR3 loop reads CASSLFHYTNTGELFF. As DNA, the CDR3 is TGTGCCAGCAGTTTATTCCATTATACGAACACCGGGGAGCTGTTTTTT. The J gene is TRBJ2-2, the V gene TRBV28, with D unresolved. V lost 1 base, J lost 0 bases, and 9 bases lay in between. CDR3 length equals 16 residues. Germline V gene lookup returns CDR1 MDHEN and CDR2 SYDVKM.

The chain carries TRBV4-1 and TRBJ2-5; D not resolved. This CDR3 has 15 residues. Germline CDR1 reads MGHRA; CDR2 reads YSYEKL. The V gene lost 0 bases and the J gene lost 5 bases, with 13 bases spanning the gap. The CDR3 DNA is TGCGCCAGCAGCCAAGAAGGCCTCTCCGGGGAGACCCAGTACTTC. It is translated as CASSQEGLSGETQYF.